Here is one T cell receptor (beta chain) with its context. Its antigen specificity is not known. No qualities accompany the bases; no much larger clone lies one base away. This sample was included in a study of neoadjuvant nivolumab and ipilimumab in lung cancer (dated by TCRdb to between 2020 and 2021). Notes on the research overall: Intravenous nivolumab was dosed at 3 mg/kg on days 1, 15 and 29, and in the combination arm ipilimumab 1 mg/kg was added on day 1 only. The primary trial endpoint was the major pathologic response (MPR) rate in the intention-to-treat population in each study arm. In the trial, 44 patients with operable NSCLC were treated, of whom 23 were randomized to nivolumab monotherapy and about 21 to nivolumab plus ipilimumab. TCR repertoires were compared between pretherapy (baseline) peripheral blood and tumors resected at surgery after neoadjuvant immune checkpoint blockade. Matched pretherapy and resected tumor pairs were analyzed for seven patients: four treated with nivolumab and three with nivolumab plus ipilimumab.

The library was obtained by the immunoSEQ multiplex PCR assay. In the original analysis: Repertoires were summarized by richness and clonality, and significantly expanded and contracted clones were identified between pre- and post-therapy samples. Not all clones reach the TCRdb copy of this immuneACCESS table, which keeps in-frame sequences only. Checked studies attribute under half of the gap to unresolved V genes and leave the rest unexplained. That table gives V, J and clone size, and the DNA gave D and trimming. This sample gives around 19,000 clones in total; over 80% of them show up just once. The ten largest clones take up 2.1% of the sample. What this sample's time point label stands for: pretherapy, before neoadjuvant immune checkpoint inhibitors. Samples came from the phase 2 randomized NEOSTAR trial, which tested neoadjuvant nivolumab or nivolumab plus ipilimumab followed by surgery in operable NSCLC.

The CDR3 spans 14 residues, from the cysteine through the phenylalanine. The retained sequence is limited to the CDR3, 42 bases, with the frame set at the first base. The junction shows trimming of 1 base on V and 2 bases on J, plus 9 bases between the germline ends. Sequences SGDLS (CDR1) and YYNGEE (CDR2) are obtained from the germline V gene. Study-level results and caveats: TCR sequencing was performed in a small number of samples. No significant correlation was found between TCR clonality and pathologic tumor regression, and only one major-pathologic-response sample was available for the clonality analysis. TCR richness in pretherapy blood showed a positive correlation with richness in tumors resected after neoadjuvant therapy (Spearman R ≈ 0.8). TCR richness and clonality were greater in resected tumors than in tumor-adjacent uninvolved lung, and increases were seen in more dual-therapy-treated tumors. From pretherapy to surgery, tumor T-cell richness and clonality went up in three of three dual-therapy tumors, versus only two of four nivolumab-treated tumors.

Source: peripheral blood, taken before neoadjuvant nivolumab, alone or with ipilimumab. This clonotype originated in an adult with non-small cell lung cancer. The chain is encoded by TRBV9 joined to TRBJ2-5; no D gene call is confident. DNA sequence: TGTGCCAGCAGCGTAAGGTTTATACAAGAGACCCAGTACTTC. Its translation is CASSVRFIQETQYF.